The 10 T cell receptor beta chains in this list originate from one sample, sequenced in a study of beta chain features in type 1 diabetes. The isolated RNA, all of it, was reverse transcribed, so expressed TCRB transcripts were what got sequenced. TCRdb's table, derived via immunoSEQ multiplex PCR, lists solely in-frame clones and lacks some. Seen here are hundreds of thousands of clones, roughly 12% observed once, and the top ten hold about 0.017%. The sequenced material came from naive CD4+ T cells from blood. The receptors shown here come from a man aged 18-30 years in good health.

V usage is TRBV7-2 and J usage is TRBJ2-7; TRBD1 matches at 11 bases. V lost 5 bases, J lost 3 bases, and 12 bases stayed unmatched. This CDR3 is 17 amino acids long. Germline loops: CDR1 SGHTA, CDR2 FQGNSA. CDR3 region: CASSAPRAGTGGYEQYF. DNA of the CDR3: TGTGCCAGCAGCGCTCCCCGCGCCGGGACAGGGGGCTACGAGCAGTACTTC. Together with reference TRBV7-2 and TRBJ2-7, the CDR3 gives the full variable domain: GAGVSQSPSNKVTEKGKDVELRCDPISGHTALYWYRQSLGQGLEFLIYFQGNSAPDKSGLPSDRFSAERTGGSVSTLTIQRTQQEDSAVYLCASSAPRAGTGGYEQYFGPGTRLTVT.

The sample holds a few counts of this clone. V gene TRBV11-2 combines with J gene TRBJ1-1; TRBD1 is a possible D gene (6 bases). Per germline, CDR1 SGHAT and CDR2 FQNNGV. Trimming took off 3 bases at V and 1 base at J, with 9 bases between the two ends. The CDR3 runs 14 residues. CDR3 sequence (DNA): TGTGCCAGCAGCTTGGGACATCCGAACACTGAAGCTTTCTTT. It encodes CASSLGHPNTEAFF.

The rearrangement joins TRBV18 to TRBJ1-6; 9 bases agree with TRBD1. This CDR3 comprises 18 residues. J was trimmed by 6 bases and V by 3 bases; bases with no gene match: 12. Per germline, CDR1 KGHSH and CDR2 LQKENI. CDR3 region: CASSPTTGGAGANSPLHF. The CDR3 nucleotides are TGTGCCAGCTCACCTACAACAGGGGGCGCGGGCGCTAATTCACCCCTCCACTTT.

The chain recombines TRBV2 with TRBJ1-5; the D is unclear. CDR1 is SNHLY and CDR2 is FYNNEI in the germline V gene. V lost 6 bases and J lost 7, with 10 bases in between. The CDR3 runs 12 residues. CDR3 region: CASRRISQPQHF. In DNA form, the CDR3 reads TGTGCCAGCAGAAGGATTAGCCAGCCCCAGCATTTT. Drawing the rest from reference TRBV2 and TRBJ1-5, the complete variable domain is EPEVTQTPSHQVTQMGQEVILRCVPISNHLYFYWYRQILGQKVEFLVSFYNNEISEKSEIFDDQFSVERPDGSNFTLKIRSTKLEDSAMYFCASRRISQPQHFGDGTRLSIL.

The chain links TRBV27 to TRBJ1-1; 7 bases are shared with TRBD1. The CDR3 totals 13 residues. Germline lookup yields CDR1 MNHEY and CDR2 SMNVEV (reference sequence). Trimming at V came to 4 bases and at J to 1 base, leaving 0 bases not matched to a gene. CDR3 in amino acids: CASSWTGNTEAFF. CDR3 nucleotide sequence: TGTGCCAGCAGTTGGACAGGGAACACTGAAGCTTTCTTT.

In this sample, this clone turned up a few times. This chain uses TRBV2 with TRBJ1-5; D unresolved. The V gene's germline CDR1 is SNHLY and CDR2 FYNNEI. The CDR3 is 14 residues long. V was cut by 2 bases and J by 2 bases, with 7 bases left in between. DNA of the CDR3: TGTGCCAGCAGTGAAACTGGTCGCAATCAGCCCCAGCATTTT. Its protein is CASSETGRNQPQHF.

The chain couples TRBV18 to TRBJ2-5, with D maybe TRBD2 (5 bases). The CDR3 consists of 14 residues. Germline V gives CDR1 KGHSH, CDR2 LQKENI. V was pared by 4 bases and J by 3 bases, with 12 bases between. The DNA of the CDR3 is TGTGCCAGCTCACAGGATCGGGGTAAAGAGACCCAGTACTTC. Amino acid sequence: CASSQDRGKETQYF.

The chain carries TRBV5-4 and TRBJ1-2; unclear D gene. The V end lost 4 bases, the J end lost 8 bases, and 18 bases lay between the germline ends. Per germline, CDR1 SGHNT and CDR2 YYREEE (reference sequence). This CDR3 contains 14 residues. The CDR3 spells CASSPRGPLQGYTF. CDR3 in DNA: TGTGCCAGCAGCCCCCGCGGGCCCCTACAAGGCTACACCTTC.

The chain carries TRBV7-9 and TRBJ1-1; D gene uncertain. This CDR3 is 14 amino acids long. CDR1 is SEHNR and CDR2 is FQNEAQ in the germline V gene (reference sequence). With 2 bases removed from V and 8 bases from J, the gap between germline ends came to 15 bases. CDR3 sequence (DNA): TGTGCCAGCAGCTTAACGGGAGGCAAGGCGGAAGCTTTCTTT. Its translation: CASSLTGGKAEAFF. The whole variable domain, remainder taken from reference TRBV7-9 and TRBJ1-1, is DTGVSQNPRHKITKRGQNVTFRCDPISEHNRLYWYRQTLGQGPEFLTYFQNEAQLEKSRLLSDRFSAERPKGSFSTLEIQRTEQGDSAMYLCASSLTGGKAEAFFGQGTRLTVV.

A few counts support this clone. Other DNA sequences in this sample translate to the same CDR3. The chain carries TRBV15 and TRBJ2-7; TRBD1 might be the D (5 bases). V lost 3 bases and J lost 1, with 7 bases in between. This CDR3 is built from 13 residues. Germline-derived CDR1 and CDR2 are LNHNV and YYDKDF (reference sequence). CDR3 sequence (DNA): TGTGCCACCAGCAGGGACATATCCTACGAGCAGTACTTC. It specifies CATSRDISYEQYF.